The 25 T cell receptor beta chains in this list originate from one sample, sequenced in a study of cytomegalovirus exposure and HLA in healthy donors. PCR employed 60 Vbeta and 13 Jbeta primers. Only in-frame clones appear in the TCRdb table, and some are missing; sequencing was by immunoSEQ multiplex PCR. This table holds about 150,000 clones, roughly 84% found once. Material for sequencing was PBMCs. These receptors originate from a boy between 2 and 15 years old in good health and CMV-seronegative.

The V gene is TRBV10-3, the J gene TRBJ1-3, with D unresolved. The CDR3 runs to 15 residues. V was clipped by 7 bases and J by 7 bases, with 20 bases between them. Germline CDR1 and CDR2: ENHRY and SYGVKD. The CDR3, as DNA: TGTGCCATCAACAGCGGCACTTTCACCAGGAACACCATATATTTT. Its protein is CAINSGTFTRNTIYF.

This clone was counted only a few times. The chain recombines TRBV18 with TRBJ1-3; D not resolved. Germline loops: CDR1 KGHSH, CDR2 LQKENI. The CDR3 is made up of 14 amino acids. With 2 bases removed from V and 2 bases from J, the gap between germline ends came to 7 bases. The DNA for the CDR3 is TGTGCCAGCTCACCATCGGGAGCTGGAAACACCATATATTTT. Protein product: CASSPSGAGNTIYF. Variable domain in full (rest from reference TRBV18 and TRBJ1-3): NAGVMQNPRHLVRRRGQEARLRCSPMKGHSHVYWYRQLPEEGLKFMVYLQKENIIDESGMPKERFSAEFPKEGPSILRIQQVVRGDSAAYFCASSPSGAGNTIYFGEGSWLTVV.

The V and J genes are TRBV30 and TRBJ1-2; D uncertain. The CDR3 consists of 16 residues. Germline lookup yields CDR1 GTSNPN and CDR2 SVGIG (reference sequence). V dropped 0 bases and J dropped 0 bases, with 14 bases sitting between them. CDR3 sequence: CAWSVLGSTSNYGYTF. DNA of the CDR3: TGTGCCTGGAGTGTACTCGGGAGCACCTCTAACTATGGCTACACCTTC.

Of note for this clone: One end of the junction fails to match germline, which may point to a read error. The chain employs TRBV5-1 and TRBJ1-4; D perhaps matches TRBD1 (5 bases). The CDR3 is made up of 14 amino acids. Germline V CDR1 and CDR2: SGHRS, YFSETQ. CDR3 sequence (DNA): TGCGCCAACAGCTCGGGGGACCAGAATGAAAAACTGTTTTTT. Translation: CANSSGDQNEKLFF.

This clone was observed a handful of times. Other DNA sequences from this sample encode an identical CDR3 as well. The chain joins TRBV5-4 to TRBJ1-1; D might be TRBD1 (6 bases). The CDR3 runs to 14 residues. Germline V CDR1 and CDR2: SGHNT, YYREEE (reference sequence). Trimming pared 0 bases from V and 3 bases from J, leaving 9 bases between. The CDR3 region has the DNA TGTGCCAGCAGCTTGGAACAGGGAGACACTGAAGCTTTCTTT. Translating it yields CASSLEQGDTEAFF.

This chain links TRBV6-1 with TRBJ2-1; 9 bases are shared with TRBD2. Germline V gene data show CDR1 as MNHNS and CDR2 as SASEGT. The J segment lost 3 bases and the V segment lost 3 bases, leaving 9 bases of the junction unmatched. This CDR3 has 17 residues. The CDR3 loop is CASSEGGLAGLYNEQFF. In DNA form, the CDR3 reads TGTGCCAGCAGTGAGGGGGGGCTAGCGGGACTCTACAATGAGCAGTTCTTC.

V is TRBV11-2 and J is TRBJ2-1; 14 bases align to TRBD2. The trim removed 4 bases at V and 7 bases at J, leaving 3 bases unmatched. CDR1 and CDR2 (germline): SGHAT, FQNNGV. The CDR3 is made up of 15 amino acids. The DNA of the CDR3 is TGTGCCAGCAGCTGGGGGACTAGCGGGAGAAATGAGCAGTTCTTC. This codes for CASSWGTSGRNEQFF.

This chain uses TRBV19 with TRBJ1-1, with 8 bases identical to TRBD1. The trim removed 5 bases at V and 2 bases at J, leaving 16 bases unmatched. CDR3 length: 18 amino acids. CDR1 LNHDA and CDR2 SQIVND come from the germline V gene (reference sequence). The CDR3 spells CASSLRQGLVGSNTEAFF. Written as DNA, the CDR3 is TGTGCCAGTAGTTTAAGACAGGGGCTAGTCGGTAGTAACACTGAAGCTTTCTTT.

The rearrangement uses TRBV7-2 and TRBJ1-3; TRBD1 matches 9 bases. This CDR3 spans 14 amino acids. The junction had 1 base not matched to a gene; V was cut back by 3 bases and J by 4 bases. The germline CDR1 and CDR2 sequences are SGHTA and FQGNSA. The CDR3 bases are TGTGCCAGCAGCTTGGGACAGGGAGGAAACACCATATATTTT. Protein: CASSLGQGGNTIYF.

This clone was detected only a few times. This chain uses TRBV5-1 with TRBJ1-2; 7 bases fit TRBD1. The CDR3 consists of 14 residues. The V and J ends lost 2 bases and 1 base, in that order; junction bases with no gene match: 2. CDR1 is SGHRS, CDR2 YFSETQ, per germline. CDR3 sequence (DNA): TGCGCCAGCAGCTTACAGGGGAATAACTATGGCTACACCTTC. Translated, it gives CASSLQGNNYGYTF.

The rearrangement links TRBV21-1 to TRBJ1-2; the D segment call TRBD1 is taken from the table without a DNA check. TRBV21-1 is listed as a pseudogene. The CDR3 sequence is 13 residues long. The CDR3 nucleotides are TGTGCCACCCGGAAGGGGCTTTACTATGGCTACACCTTC. Amino acid sequence: CATRKGLYYGYTF.

The chain combines TRBV2 with TRBJ2-1; the match to TRBD2 covers 7 bases. The CDR3 sequence is 15 residues long. Germline V lookup: CDR1 SNHLY, CDR2 FYNNEI. V gave up 3 bases and J gave up 3 bases; unmatched junction bases: 5. The CDR3 sequence: CASSERGSDYNEQFF. The CDR3, as DNA: TGTGCCAGCAGTGAGCGCGGGAGCGACTACAATGAGCAGTTCTTC.

The genes are TRBV29-1 and TRBJ1-1, with unresolved D. This CDR3 contains 13 residues. Trimming cost V 0 bases and J 6 bases, with 11 bases left between them. In germline, CDR1 is SQVTM, CDR2 ANQGSEA. CDR3 protein: CSVEDLRLPEAFF. CDR3 DNA sequence: TGCAGCGTTGAAGATCTGAGACTTCCTGAAGCTTTCTTT.

The J gene is TRBJ2-7, the V gene TRBV6-1; D not certain. The CDR3 contains 11 residues. Trimming removed 8 bases at V and 2 bases at J, with 7 bases between. The germline V gene encodes CDR1 MNHNS and CDR2 SASEGT. The CDR3 protein is CASGSAYEQYF. The CDR3 DNA is TGTGCCAGCGGCTCTGCCTACGAGCAGTACTTC.

This chain links TRBV9 with TRBJ1-1; no definite D call. V was cut by 3 bases and J by 11 bases, with 17 bases left in between. Germline CDR1 is SGDLS and CDR2 is YYNGEE. CDR3 length: 13 residues. In nucleotides, the CDR3 is TGTGCCAGCAGCGGGGGAGCAACCCGATGGGCTTTCTTT. This translates into CASSGGATRWAFF.

CDR3 in DNA: TGTGCCAGCACCGCCCCGGACAGGGAGTCCTACGAGCAGTACTTC. Encoded protein: CASTAPDRESYEQYF. This chain uses TRBV7-9 with TRBJ2-7; TRBD1 aligns across 8 bases. CDR1 and CDR2 (germline): SEHNR, FQNEAQ (reference sequence). The CDR3 is made up of 15 amino acids. V lost 7 bases to trimming and J lost 1 base; unmatched junction nucleotides: 9.

The chain couples TRBV18 to TRBJ2-6; D may be TRBD2 (6 bases). V was pared by 3 bases and J by 1 base, with 10 bases between. The germline V gene has CDR1 KGHSH and CDR2 LQKENI. This CDR3 has 16 amino acids. The CDR3 nucleotides read TGTGCCAGCTCACCCGACCGGGGGTCTGGGGCCAACGTCCTGACTTTC. It specifies CASSPDRGSGANVLTF.

The V and J genes are TRBV11-1 and TRBJ2-5, with 7 bases that match TRBD1. This CDR3 comprises 15 residues. V dropped 5 bases and J dropped 4; count of bases not matched to a gene: 10. The germline gives CDR1 SGHAT, CDR2 FQDESV (reference sequence). CDR3 in amino acids: CASSRPGTEGETQYF. In DNA form, the CDR3 reads TGTGCCAGCAGCCGACCCGGGACAGAGGGAGAGACCCAGTACTTC.

This chain uses TRBV10-3 with TRBJ2-1, with TRBD2 matching over 14 bases. Per the germline V gene, CDR1 is ENHRY and CDR2 is SYGVKD. CDR3 length equals 17 residues. V dropped 0 bases and J dropped 7; count of bases not matched to a gene: 5. The chain's CDR3 is CAISESIGTSGRNEQFF. CDR3 coding DNA: TGTGCCATCAGTGAGTCGATAGGGACTAGCGGGAGAAATGAGCAGTTCTTC.

This clone was picked up one time. The chain carries TRBV11-2 and TRBJ2-7; 11 positions match TRBD2. The CDR3 sequence is 15 residues long. The V and J ends lost 3 bases and 6 bases, in that order; junction bases with no gene match: 7. Germline lookup yields CDR1 SGHAT and CDR2 FQNNGV. The CDR3 loop reads CASSLISGRAFEQYF. The DNA of the CDR3 is TGTGCCAGCAGCTTGATTAGCGGGAGGGCCTTCGAGCAGTACTTC.

The count of this clone is one. V is TRBV10-1 and J is TRBJ2-7; 7 bases align to TRBD1. The CDR3 consists of 14 residues. Trimming took 11 bases from V and 0 from J; bases not matched to a gene: 10. Germline assignment: CDR1 WNHNN and CDR2 SYGVQD (reference sequence). The DNA for the CDR3 is TGCGCCGGCGCGAGGACAGGACTCTCCTACGAGCAGTACTTC. Its protein product is CAGARTGLSYEQYF.

The chain uses TRBV19 and TRBJ2-1, with TRBD2 identical over 12 bases. The CDR3 totals 14 residues. CDR1 LNHDA and CDR2 SQIVND come from the germline V gene (reference sequence). With 9 bases clipped from V and 5 bases from J, the junction kept 5 bases outside the gene matches. CDR3 bases: TGTGCCAGGAGACTAGCGGGAGCTCACAATGAGCAGTTCTTC. Residues: CARRLAGAHNEQFF.

The genes are TRBV30 and TRBJ1-1; TRBD1 matches 8 bases. The CDR3 covers 13 residues. Looked up from germline, CDR1 is GTSNPN and CDR2 is SVGIG (reference sequence). The V gene end was trimmed by 4 bases and the J gene end by 3 bases; junction bases not matched to a gene: 4. The CDR3 DNA reads TGTGCCTGGAATCAGGGGGCCGACACTGAAGCTTTCTTT. This codes for CAWNQGADTEAFF. Using reference TRBV30 and TRBJ1-1 for the parts outside the CDR3, the full variable domain is SQTIHQWPATLVQPVGSPLSLECTVEGTSNPNLYWYRQAAGRGLQLLFYSVGIGQISSEVPQNLSASRPQDRQFILSSKKLLLSDSGFYLCAWNQGADTEAFFGQGTRLTVV.

J is TRBJ1-3 and V is TRBV7-9; no firm D call. The CDR3 loop spans 13 amino acids. Germline CDR1 reads SEHNR; CDR2 reads FQNEAQ (reference sequence). Trimming cost V 5 bases and J 4 bases, with 9 bases left between them. CDR3 sequence (DNA): TGTGCCAGCAGCCTTGGCCCCGGAAACACCATATATTTT. Encoded protein: CASSLGPGNTIYF.

The chain combines TRBV19 with TRBJ1-2; the match to TRBD1 covers 12 bases. CDR3 size: 16 residues. Unmatched junction bases numbered 12, after V lost 6 bases and J lost 7 bases. Germline assignment: CDR1 LNHDA and CDR2 SQIVND (reference sequence). The chain's CDR3 is CASRTPGQGALGGYTF. CDR3 nucleotides: TGTGCCAGTAGGACTCCGGGACAGGGGGCTTTGGGTGGCTACACCTTC.